This T cell receptor (beta chain) was retrieved from a study of shared clonotypes between healthy human individuals. This CDR3 contains 15 residues. J lost 2 bases, V lost 5 bases, and 8 bases had no gene match. Germline CDR1 and CDR2: SGHAT and FQDESV (reference sequence). Profiling relied on immunoSEQ multiplex PCR, and the TCRdb table lists in-frame clones only, not all of them. This sample has about 2.4 million clones, with 80% to 95% found just once. The V and J genes are TRBV11-1 and TRBJ1-1; 7 positions match TRBD1. This sequence was found in a man between 18 and 35 years old in good health. Some clones in this sample may be carry-over from other donors' samples. The sample comprised naive CD4+ T cells from PBMCs. The subset: CD45RA+ positively selected. CDR3 bases: TGTGCCAGCAGCCTCGACAGGGTGAAAAACACTGAAGCTTTCTTT. Its translation is CASSLDRVKNTEAFF.